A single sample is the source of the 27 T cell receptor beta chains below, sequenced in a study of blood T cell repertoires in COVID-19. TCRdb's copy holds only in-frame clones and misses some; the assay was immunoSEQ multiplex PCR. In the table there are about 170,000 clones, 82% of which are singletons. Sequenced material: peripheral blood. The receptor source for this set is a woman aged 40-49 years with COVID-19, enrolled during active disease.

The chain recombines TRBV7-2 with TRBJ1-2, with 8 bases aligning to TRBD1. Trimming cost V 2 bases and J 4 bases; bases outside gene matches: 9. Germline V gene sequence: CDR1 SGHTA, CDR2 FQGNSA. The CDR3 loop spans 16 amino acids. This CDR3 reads CASSLSPAGGIYGYTF. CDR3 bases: TGTGCCAGCAGCTTATCTCCAGCAGGGGGCATCTATGGCTACACCTTC.

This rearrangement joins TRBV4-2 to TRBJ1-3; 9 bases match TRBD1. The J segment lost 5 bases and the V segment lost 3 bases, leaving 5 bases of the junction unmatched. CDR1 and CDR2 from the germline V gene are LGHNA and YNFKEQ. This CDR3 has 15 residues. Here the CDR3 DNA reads TGTGCCAGCAGCCAGCCGACAGGGGGGAGAAACACCATATATTTT. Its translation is CASSQPTGGRNTIYF.

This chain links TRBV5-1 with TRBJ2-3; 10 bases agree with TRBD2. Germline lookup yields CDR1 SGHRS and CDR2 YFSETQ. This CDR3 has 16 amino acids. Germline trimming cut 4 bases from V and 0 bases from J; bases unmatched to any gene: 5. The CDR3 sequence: CASSPSSGRSTDTQYF. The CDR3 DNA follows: TGCGCCAGCAGCCCCTCTAGCGGGAGAAGCACAGATACGCAGTATTTT.

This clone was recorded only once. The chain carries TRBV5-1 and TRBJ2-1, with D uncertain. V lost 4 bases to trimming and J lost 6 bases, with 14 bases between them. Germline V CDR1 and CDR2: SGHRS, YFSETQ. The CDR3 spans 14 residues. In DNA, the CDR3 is TGCGCCAGCAGCGCCGTGGGCTCACTCAATGAGCAGTTCTTC. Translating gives CASSAVGSLNEQFF. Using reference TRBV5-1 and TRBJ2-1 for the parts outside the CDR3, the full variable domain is KAGVTQTPRYLIKTRGQQVTLSCSPISGHRSVSWYQQTPGQGLQFLFEYFSETQRNKGNFPGRFSGRQFSNSRSEMNVSTLELGDSALYLCASSAVGSLNEQFFGPGTRLTVL.

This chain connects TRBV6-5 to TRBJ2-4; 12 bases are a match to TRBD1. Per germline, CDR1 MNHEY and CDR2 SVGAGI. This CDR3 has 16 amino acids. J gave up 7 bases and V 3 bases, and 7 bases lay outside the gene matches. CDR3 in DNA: TGTGCCAGCAGTTATTCGGGACAGGGGGCGATGAACATTCAGTACTTC. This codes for CASSYSGQGAMNIQYF.

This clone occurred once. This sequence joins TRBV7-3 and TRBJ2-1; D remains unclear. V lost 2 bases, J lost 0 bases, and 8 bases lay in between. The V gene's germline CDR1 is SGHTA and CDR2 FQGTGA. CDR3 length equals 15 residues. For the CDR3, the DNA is TGTGCCAGCAGCTTATGGTCGAGCTCCTACAATGAGCAGTTCTTC. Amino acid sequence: CASSLWSSSYNEQFF.

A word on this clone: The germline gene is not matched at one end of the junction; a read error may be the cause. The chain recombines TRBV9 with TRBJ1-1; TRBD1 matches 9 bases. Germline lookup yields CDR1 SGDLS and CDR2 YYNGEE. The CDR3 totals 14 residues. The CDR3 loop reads CASSVVRDRAAIGF. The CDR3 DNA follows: TGTGCCAGCAGCGTAGTAAGGGACAGGGCCGCGATCGGCTTT.

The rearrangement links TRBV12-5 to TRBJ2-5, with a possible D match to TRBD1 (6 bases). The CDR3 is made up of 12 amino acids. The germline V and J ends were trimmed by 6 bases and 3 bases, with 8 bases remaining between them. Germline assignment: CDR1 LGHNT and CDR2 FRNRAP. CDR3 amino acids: CASGQGEETQYF. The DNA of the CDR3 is TGTGCTAGTGGACAGGGCGAAGAGACCCAGTACTTC.

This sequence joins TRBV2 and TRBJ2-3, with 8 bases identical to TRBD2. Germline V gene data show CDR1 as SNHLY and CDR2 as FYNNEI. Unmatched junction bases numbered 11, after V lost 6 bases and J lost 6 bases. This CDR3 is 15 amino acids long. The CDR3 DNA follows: TGTGCCAGCAGAAGAACCGGGACTAGGGTCGATACGCAGTATTTT. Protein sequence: CASRRTGTRVDTQYF.

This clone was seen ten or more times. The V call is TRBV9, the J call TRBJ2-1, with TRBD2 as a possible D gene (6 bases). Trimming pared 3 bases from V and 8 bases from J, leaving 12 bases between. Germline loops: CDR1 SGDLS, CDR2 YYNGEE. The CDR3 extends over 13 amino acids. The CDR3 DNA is TGTGCCAGCAGCGGACTAGTTTCGTATGAGCAGTTCTTC. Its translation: CASSGLVSYEQFF.

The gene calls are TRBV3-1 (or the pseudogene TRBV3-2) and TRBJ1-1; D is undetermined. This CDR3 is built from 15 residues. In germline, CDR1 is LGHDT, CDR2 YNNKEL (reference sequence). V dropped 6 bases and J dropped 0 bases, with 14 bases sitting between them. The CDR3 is CASSRSGFMNTEAFF. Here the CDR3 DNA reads TGTGCCAGCAGTCGATCGGGTTTCATGAACACTGAAGCTTTCTTT.

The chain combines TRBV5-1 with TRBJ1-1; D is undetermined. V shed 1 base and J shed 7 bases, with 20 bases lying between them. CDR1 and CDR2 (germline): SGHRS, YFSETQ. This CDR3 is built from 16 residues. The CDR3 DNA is TGCGCCAGCAGCTTGTGGGGAGGGTCTGGAGGTGGTGAAGCTTTCTTT. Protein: CASSLWGGSGGGEAFF.

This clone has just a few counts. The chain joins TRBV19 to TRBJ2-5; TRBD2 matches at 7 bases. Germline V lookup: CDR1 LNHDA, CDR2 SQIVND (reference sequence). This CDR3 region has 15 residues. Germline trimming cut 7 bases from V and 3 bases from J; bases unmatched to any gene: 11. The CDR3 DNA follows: TGTGCCAGTACCGATCCCCTCGGGGGGAAAGAGACCCAGTACTTC. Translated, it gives CASTDPLGGKETQYF.

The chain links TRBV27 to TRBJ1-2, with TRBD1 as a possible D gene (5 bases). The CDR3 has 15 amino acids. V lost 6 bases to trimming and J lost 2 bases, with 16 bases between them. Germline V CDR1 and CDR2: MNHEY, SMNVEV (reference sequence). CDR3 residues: CASREQGILNYGYTF. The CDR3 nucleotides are TGTGCCAGCAGAGAGCAGGGTATACTAAACTATGGCTACACCTTC.

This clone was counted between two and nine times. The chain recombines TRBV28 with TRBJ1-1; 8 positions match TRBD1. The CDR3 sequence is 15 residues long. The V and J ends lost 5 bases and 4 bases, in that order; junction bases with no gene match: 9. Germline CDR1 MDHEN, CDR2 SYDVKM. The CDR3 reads CASSQDREGGTEAFF. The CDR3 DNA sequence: TGTGCCAGCAGTCAGGACAGGGAGGGGGGCACTGAAGCTTTCTTT. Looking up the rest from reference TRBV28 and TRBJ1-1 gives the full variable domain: DVKVTQSSRYLVKRTGEKVFLECVQDMDHENMFWYRQDPGLGLRLIYFSYDVKMKEKGDIPEGYSVSREKKERFSLILESASTNQTSMYLCASSQDREGGTEAFFGQGTRLTVV.

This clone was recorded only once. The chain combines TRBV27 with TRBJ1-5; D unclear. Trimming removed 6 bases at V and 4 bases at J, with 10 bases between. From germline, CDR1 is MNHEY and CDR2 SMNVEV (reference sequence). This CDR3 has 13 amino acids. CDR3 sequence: CASRPSGNQPQHF. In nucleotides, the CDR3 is TGTGCCAGCAGACCCTCGGGGAATCAGCCCCAGCATTTT.

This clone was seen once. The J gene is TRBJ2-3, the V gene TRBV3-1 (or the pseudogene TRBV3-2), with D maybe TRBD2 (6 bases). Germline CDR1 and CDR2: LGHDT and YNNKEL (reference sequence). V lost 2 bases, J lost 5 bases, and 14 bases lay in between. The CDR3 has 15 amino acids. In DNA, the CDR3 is TGTGCCAGCAGCCAATCCGGGAGTGTTCAAGATACGCAGTATTTT. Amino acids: CASSQSGSVQDTQYF.

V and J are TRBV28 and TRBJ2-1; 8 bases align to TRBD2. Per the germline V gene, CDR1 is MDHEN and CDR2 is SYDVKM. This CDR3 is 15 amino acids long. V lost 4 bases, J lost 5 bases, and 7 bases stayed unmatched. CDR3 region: CASSWVAGGHNEQFF. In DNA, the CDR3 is TGTGCCAGCAGTTGGGTCGCGGGAGGCCACAATGAGCAGTTCTTC.

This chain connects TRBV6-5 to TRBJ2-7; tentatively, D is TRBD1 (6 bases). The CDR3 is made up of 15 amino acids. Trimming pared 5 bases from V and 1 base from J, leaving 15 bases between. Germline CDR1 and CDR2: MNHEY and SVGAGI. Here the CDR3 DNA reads TGTGCCAGCAGTAGGGACAATCTGATTTCCTACGAGCAGTACTTC. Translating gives CASSRDNLISYEQYF.

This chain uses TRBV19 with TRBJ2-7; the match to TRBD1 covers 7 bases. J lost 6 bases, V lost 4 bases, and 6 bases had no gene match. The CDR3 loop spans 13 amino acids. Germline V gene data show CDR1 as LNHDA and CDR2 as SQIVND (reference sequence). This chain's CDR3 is CASSTDRVGEQYV. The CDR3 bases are TGTGCCAGTAGTACCGACAGGGTTGGCGAGCAGTACGTC.

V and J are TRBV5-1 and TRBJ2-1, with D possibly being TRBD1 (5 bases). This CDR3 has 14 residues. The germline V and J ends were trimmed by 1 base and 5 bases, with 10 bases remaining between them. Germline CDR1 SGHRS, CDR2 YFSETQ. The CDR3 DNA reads TGCGCCAGCAGCTTGACAGGTCGTGACAATGAGCAGTTCTTC. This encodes CASSLTGRDNEQFF.

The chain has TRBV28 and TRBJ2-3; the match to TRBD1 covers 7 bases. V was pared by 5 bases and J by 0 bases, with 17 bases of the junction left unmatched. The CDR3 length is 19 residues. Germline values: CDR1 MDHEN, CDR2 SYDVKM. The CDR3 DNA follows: TGTGCCAGCAGTACAGGGGACCGACGTCCGGGAAATAGCACAGATACGCAGTATTTT. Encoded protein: CASSTGDRRPGNSTDTQYF. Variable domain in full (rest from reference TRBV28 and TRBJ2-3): DVKVTQSSRYLVKRTGEKVFLECVQDMDHENMFWYRQDPGLGLRLIYFSYDVKMKEKGDIPEGYSVSREKKERFSLILESASTNQTSMYLCASSTGDRRPGNSTDTQYFGPGTRLTVL.

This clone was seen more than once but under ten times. CDR3 coding DNA: TGTGCCAGCAGTGGAGGGGGAGGGGTTAGCAATCAGCCCCAGCATTTT. The encoded protein is CASSGGGGVSNQPQHF. The chain joins TRBV2 to TRBJ1-5; possibly TRBD1 for D (6 bases). V lost 4 bases and J 0 bases, leaving 13 bases between the germline ends. There are 16 residues in the CDR3. The germline gives CDR1 SNHLY, CDR2 FYNNEI. The complete variable domain, with remaining parts taken from reference TRBV2 and TRBJ1-5, reads EPEVTQTPSHQVTQMGQEVILRCVPISNHLYFYWYRQILGQKVEFLVSFYNNEISEKSEIFDDQFSVERPDGSNFTLKIRSTKLEDSAMYFCASSGGGGVSNQPQHFGDGTRLSIL.

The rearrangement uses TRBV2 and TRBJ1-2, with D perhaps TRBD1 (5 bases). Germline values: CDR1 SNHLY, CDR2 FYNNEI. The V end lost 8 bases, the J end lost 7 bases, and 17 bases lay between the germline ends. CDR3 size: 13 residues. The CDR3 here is CASFYGGSGGYTF. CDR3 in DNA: TGTGCCAGCTTCTATGGGGGTAGCGGTGGCTACACCTTC.

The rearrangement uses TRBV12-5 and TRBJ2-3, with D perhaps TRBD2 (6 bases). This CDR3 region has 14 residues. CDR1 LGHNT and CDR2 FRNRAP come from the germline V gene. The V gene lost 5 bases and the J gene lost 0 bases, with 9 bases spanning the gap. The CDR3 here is CASGTGGSTDTQYF. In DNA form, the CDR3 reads TGTGCTAGTGGTACCGGGGGTAGCACAGATACGCAGTATTTT.

The CDR3 loop reads CATRGLHGELFF. The CDR3 DNA follows: TGTGCCACCAGGGGGCTCCACGGGGAGCTGTTTTTT. J is TRBJ2-2 and V is TRBV24-1; tentative D call: TRBD1 (5 bases). Germline CDR1 and CDR2: KGHDR and SFDVKD. The V end lost 7 bases, the J end lost 7 bases, and 9 bases lay between the germline ends. The CDR3 loop spans 12 amino acids.

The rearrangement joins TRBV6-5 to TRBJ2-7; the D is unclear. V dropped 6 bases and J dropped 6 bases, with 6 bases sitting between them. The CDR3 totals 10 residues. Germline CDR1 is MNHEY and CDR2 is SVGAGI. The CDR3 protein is CASRSAEQYF. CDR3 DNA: TGTGCCAGCAGGAGTGCCGAGCAGTACTTC.